This T cell receptor beta chain is from a study of blood T cell repertoires in COVID-19. Trimming at V came to 3 bases and at J to 0 bases, leaving 10 bases not matched to a gene. Germline V gene lookup returns CDR1 SNHLY and CDR2 FYNNEI. The CDR3 contains 18 residues. Method: immunoSEQ multiplex PCR; TCRdb's copy keeps in-frame clones and lacks some. The top ten clones hold over 2% of a sample with roughly 260,000 clones, around 87% of them seen once. This TCR derives from a woman aged 45-65 years with acute or convalescent COVID-19. The genes are TRBV2 and TRBJ2-1, with 8 bases matching TRBD2. Material for sequencing was peripheral blood. CDR3 nucleotides: TGTGCCAGCAGTGACGGTACTAGCGGCCGTTTCTCCTACAATGAGCAGTTCTTC. Residues: CASSDGTSGRFSYNEQFF.